Below, 2 T cell receptor beta chains from the same sample are listed, as sequenced in a study of blood T cell repertoires in COVID-19. Only in-frame clones appear in the TCRdb table, and some are missing; sequencing was by immunoSEQ multiplex PCR. The repertoire has 190,000 or so clones, around 87% of them found once; the top ten carry about 0.59%. Sequenced material: peripheral blood. The receptors here all came from a man aged 45-65 years with acute or convalescent COVID-19.

V gene TRBV28 combines with J gene TRBJ2-7; no definite D call. This CDR3 contains 15 residues. Per germline, CDR1 MDHEN and CDR2 SYDVKM. The V end was cut by 3 bases, the J end by 1 base, with 13 bases between. CDR3 in amino acids: CASSFGQVESYEQYF. CDR3 DNA sequence: TGTGCCAGCAGTTTCGGCCAGGTGGAATCCTACGAGCAGTACTTC.

The chain has TRBV10-2 and TRBJ2-5; 7 bases agree with TRBD2. V lost 4 bases to trimming and J lost 3 bases; unmatched junction nucleotides: 14. Germline lookup yields CDR1 WSHSY and CDR2 SAAADI. The CDR3 has 17 amino acids. Here the CDR3 reads CASSVPPWREREETQYF. The CDR3 DNA reads TGCGCCAGCAGTGTCCCCCCTTGGCGGGAGCGGGAAGAGACCCAGTACTTC.